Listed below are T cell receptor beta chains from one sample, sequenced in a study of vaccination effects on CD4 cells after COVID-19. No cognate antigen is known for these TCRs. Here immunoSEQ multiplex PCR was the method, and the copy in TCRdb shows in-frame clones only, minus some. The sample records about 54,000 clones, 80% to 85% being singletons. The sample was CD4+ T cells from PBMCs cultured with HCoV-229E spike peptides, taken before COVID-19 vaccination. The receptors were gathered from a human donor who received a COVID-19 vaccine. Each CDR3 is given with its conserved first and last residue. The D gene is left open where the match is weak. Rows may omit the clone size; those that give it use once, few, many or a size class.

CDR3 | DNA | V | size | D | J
CASSEPTGMAETQYF | TGTGCCAGCAGTGAACCCACAGGGATGGCGGAGACCCAGTACTTC | TRBV25-1 | - | - | TRBJ2-5
CASSIFWDRARDTEAFF | TGTGCCAGTAGTATATTTTGGGACAGAGCACGGGACACTGAAGCTTTCTTT | TRBV19 | - | TRBD1 | TRBJ1-1
CASSGGGEQFF | TGTGCCAGCAGCGGGGGGGGAGAGCAGTTCTTC | TRBV9 | - | TRBD2 | TRBJ2-1
CASSYTGVSGYTF | TGTGCCAGCAGTTATACAGGGGTCTCTGGCTACACCTTC | TRBV2 | few | TRBD1 | TRBJ1-2
CASSLRAAMGSPLHF | TGTGCCAGCAGCCTGAGGGCCGCCATGGGATCACCCCTCCACTTT | TRBV3-1/TRBV3-2 | few | - | TRBJ1-6
CASSSENTEAFF | TGTGCCAGCTCATCAGAGAACACTGAAGCTTTCTTT | TRBV18 | - | - | TRBJ1-1
CASSLDRARNTIYF | TGTGCCAGCAGTTTGGACAGGGCGAGAAACACCATATATTTT | TRBV6-5 | once | TRBD1 | TRBJ1-3
CASSSLEPDSGNTIYF | TGTGCCAGCAGCTCTCTTGAACCGGACTCTGGAAACACCATATATTTT | TRBV7-8 | - | - | TRBJ1-3
CASSVSQGIAKNIQYF | TGTGCCAGCAGTGTGTCACAGGGCATAGCCAAAAACATTCAGTACTTC | TRBV6-1 | - | - | TRBJ2-4
CASSSGEKNYGYTF | TGCGCCAGCAGCTCAGGGGAAAAGAACTATGGCTACACCTTC | TRBV5-1 | once | - | TRBJ1-2
CASSPVGPREAFF | TGTGCCAGCTCACCAGTCGGGCCCAGGGAAGCTTTCTTT | TRBV18 | - | - | TRBJ1-1
CASSFWGETQYF | TGTGCCAGCAGTTTCTGGGGGGAGACCCAGTACTTC | TRBV6-2/TRBV6-3 | - | - | TRBJ2-5
CASSPGVRGPTDTQYF | TGTGCCAGCAGCCCTGGGGTGCGGGGGCCCACAGATACGCAGTATTTT | TRBV7-3 | - | - | TRBJ2-3
CASSSAPGQGGYTF | TGCGCCAGCAGCTCCGCCCCGGGACAGGGCGGCTACACCTTC | TRBV5-1 | - | TRBD1 | TRBJ1-2
CATSDPNRGQGYHNEQFF | TGTGCCACCAGTGACCCCAACCGAGGACAGGGATATCACAATGAGCAGTTCTTC | TRBV24-1 | - | TRBD1 | TRBJ2-1
CASTKDRTGELFF | TGTGCCAGCACCAAGGACAGGACCGGGGAGCTGTTTTTT | TRBV7-2 | - | TRBD1 | TRBJ2-2
CASSLLSRNEQFF | TGTGCCAGCAGCTTGCTCTCCCGAAATGAGCAGTTCTTC | TRBV5-6 | once | - | TRBJ2-1
CASSEWGGTVGLGDF | TGTGCCAGCAGTGAGTGGGGTGGGACAGTTGGTCTTGGAGACTTC | TRBV2 | few | TRBD1 | TRBJ1-2
CASSQAVNGKLFF | TGTGCCAGCAGCCAAGCTGTCAATGGGAAACTGTTTTTT | TRBV3-1/TRBV3-2 | - | - | TRBJ1-4
CASSPSGGAGTQYF | TGTGCCAGCTCACCTAGCGGGGGCGCCGGGACCCAGTACTTC | TRBV18 | - | TRBD2 | TRBJ2-5
CASSGWGGTVYNEQFF | TGTGCCAGCAGCGGGTGGGGGGGGACAGTCTACAATGAGCAGTTCTTC | TRBV5-4 | - | - | TRBJ2-1
CASSLLALGSAGELFF | TGCGCCAGCAGCTTGCTAGCTTTGGGTTCCGCCGGGGAGCTGTTTTTT | TRBV5-1 | - | - | TRBJ2-2
CASSIYQGVFGRRSGNTIYF | TGTGCCAGCAGCATCTACCAGGGGGTATTTGGGAGAAGGTCTGGAAACACCATATATTTT | TRBV5-5 | - | TRBD1 | TRBJ1-3
CASSPGTVDTGELFF | TGTGCCAGCTCACCCGGGACAGTAGACACCGGGGAGCTGTTTTTT | TRBV18 | - | TRBD1 | TRBJ2-2